The 19 T cell receptor beta chains below come from one sample, sequenced in a study of blood T cell repertoires in COVID-19 (TCRdb year 2020). The library was produced with the immunoSEQ multiplex PCR assay. This immuneACCESS table, as held by TCRdb, lists in-frame sequences with V and J called but not all clones. Of the missing ones, under half trace to an unresolved V gene in checked studies; the others have no known cause. The sample yields over 300,000 clones; roughly 85% were counted once. The ten largest clones capture approximately 6% of the sample. Sequencing was carried out using PBMCs or T cells enriched from blood (not recorded which). These receptors all come from a woman in her 30s who had recovered from COVID-19.

This clone was observed a handful of times. The chain recombines TRBV19 with TRBJ1-2, with no clear D. Germline V gene sequence: CDR1 LNHDA, CDR2 SQIVND (reference sequence). The V and J ends lost 5 bases and 5 bases respectively, with 12 bases between them. This CDR3 has 13 amino acids. CDR3 DNA sequence: TGTGCCAGTAGTTGGAGGTTGGGGTATGGCTACACCTTC. This translates into CASSWRLGYGYTF.

CDR3 nucleotides: TGTGCCAGCAGCCCCGTATCGGGGAGCGCGGCTGGCTACACCTTC. Translated, it gives CASSPVSGSAAGYTF. The chain recombines TRBV7-3 with TRBJ1-2; D remains ambiguous. Germline lookup yields CDR1 SGHTA and CDR2 FQGTGA. The CDR3 runs 15 residues. V lost 5 bases, J lost 7 bases, and 20 bases lay in between. The variable domain in full, with the rest retrieved from reference TRBV7-3 and TRBJ1-2, is GAGVSQTPSNKVTEKGKYVELRCDPISGHTALYWYRQSLGQGPEFLIYFQGTGAADDSGLPNDRFFAVRPEGSVSTLKIQRTERGDSAVYLCASSPVSGSAAGYTFGSGTRLTVV.

This sequence joins TRBV9 and TRBJ2-5, with 8 bases aligning to TRBD2. Unmatched junction bases numbered 6, after V lost 0 bases and J lost 5 bases. Per germline, CDR1 SGDLS and CDR2 YYNGEE. This CDR3 is 15 amino acids long. CDR3 sequence: CASSVGGGGMETQYF. CDR3 DNA: TGTGCCAGCAGCGTAGGAGGCGGGGGGATGGAGACCCAGTACTTC.

This chain uses TRBV13 with TRBJ1-2, with TRBD1 as a possible D gene (6 bases). Germline CDR1 PRHDT, CDR2 FYEKMQ (reference sequence). The CDR3 is 16 residues long. V was shortened by 0 bases and J by 0 bases, with 11 bases between the two germline ends. CDR3 protein: CASSLGDRPSNYGYTF. Written as DNA, the CDR3 is TGTGCCAGCAGCTTAGGGGACAGACCATCTAACTATGGCTACACCTTC. Using reference TRBV13 and TRBJ1-2 for the parts outside the CDR3, the full variable domain is AAGVIQSPRHLIKEKRETATLKCYPIPRHDTVYWYQQGPGQDPQFLISFYEKMQSDKGSIPDRFSAQQFSDYHSELNMSSLELGDSALYFCASSLGDRPSNYGYTFGSGTRLTVV.

V and J are TRBV18 and TRBJ2-3; D remains unclear. Trimming stripped 3 bases from V and 0 bases from J, with 7 bases between. The CDR3 spans 14 residues. The V gene's germline CDR1 is KGHSH and CDR2 LQKENI. The CDR3 DNA sequence: TGTGCCAGCTCACCCAAACACAGCACAGATACGCAGTATTTT. Its protein product is CASSPKHSTDTQYF. The full variable domain, in which reference TRBV18 and TRBJ2-3 provide the parts outside the CDR3, is NAGVMQNPRHLVRRRGQEARLRCSPMKGHSHVYWYRQLPEEGLKFMVYLQKENIIDESGMPKERFSAEFPKEGPSILRIQQVVRGDSAAYFCASSPKHSTDTQYFGPGTRLTVL.

Comments on this clone: Other DNA sequences in the sample encode the same CDR3. The chain combines TRBV4-1 with TRBJ1-3; D perhaps matches TRBD1 (5 bases). The CDR3 has 15 residues. The germline V gene encodes CDR1 MGHRA and CDR2 YSYEKL. Trimming stripped 0 bases from V and 3 bases from J, with 9 bases between. CDR3 bases: TGCGCCAGCAGCCAAGATAGGGGTAGTGGAAACACCATATATTTT. It is translated as CASSQDRGSGNTIYF.

The chain links TRBV5-5 to TRBJ2-1, with D possibly matching TRBD2 (6 bases). The CDR3 is 16 amino acids. Germline CDR1 and CDR2: SGHKS and YYEKEE (reference sequence). V was shortened by 3 bases and J by 2 bases, with 15 bases between the two germline ends. CDR3 in DNA: TGTGCCAGCAGCTCCGGTCCCGGGGGACCCTACAATGAGCAGTTCTTC. Amino acids: CASSSGPGGPYNEQFF.

The chain carries TRBV5-6 and TRBJ2-1; TRBD2 is a possible D gene (6 bases). With 3 bases removed from V and 4 bases from J, the gap between germline ends came to 20 bases. Germline CDR1 SGHDT, CDR2 YYEEEE. This CDR3 contains 17 residues. The CDR3 DNA is TGTGCCAGCAGCTCCGACGGAATGCGGGGCGTGTACAATGAGCAGTTCTTC. Its translation: CASSSDGMRGVYNEQFF.

V and J are TRBV3-1 (or the pseudogene TRBV3-2) and TRBJ1-1; unclear D gene. This CDR3 spans 15 amino acids. V was shortened by 5 bases and J by 6 bases, with 19 bases between the two germline ends. Germline V CDR1 and CDR2: LGHDT, YNNKEL (reference sequence). The CDR3 DNA follows: TGTGCCAGCAGCACTCGGGGAGGGATTGACGCTGAAGCTTTCTTT. Translated: CASSTRGGIDAEAFF.

The CDR3 region is CASSAQGALSTEAFF. The CDR3 DNA is TGTGCCAGCAGTGCCCAGGGGGCTCTGAGCACTGAAGCTTTCTTT. The chain carries TRBV2 and TRBJ1-1; 8 bases agree with TRBD1. Trimming removed 4 bases from V and 4 bases from J; junction bases left unmatched: 8. CDR1 and CDR2 (germline): SNHLY, FYNNEI. This CDR3 is 15 amino acids long. The full variable domain, with the rest looked up from reference TRBV2 and TRBJ1-1, is EPEVTQTPSHQVTQMGQEVILRCVPISNHLYFYWYRQILGQKVEFLVSFYNNEISEKSEIFDDQFSVERPDGSNFTLKIRSTKLEDSAMYFCASSAQGALSTEAFFGQGTRLTVV.

The chain employs TRBV12-3 or TRBV12-4 and TRBJ1-2; perhaps TRBD1 as D (5 bases). Deletions cut 9 bases from V and 5 bases from J, with 13 bases between. The CDR3 consists of 12 residues. The CDR3 DNA reads TGTGCCAGTTCCCGGGGGTTGTATGGCTACACCTTC. Protein sequence: CASSRGLYGYTF.

The chain employs TRBV12-5 and TRBJ1-4, with 7 nucleotides matching TRBD1. Trimming removed 5 bases from V and 8 bases from J; junction bases left unmatched: 8. The V gene's germline CDR1 is LGHNT and CDR2 FRNRAP. This CDR3 spans 14 amino acids. Here the CDR3 DNA reads TGTGCTAGTGGTGGGGGACAGCCTGGGGAAAAACTGTTTTTT. Protein product: CASGGGQPGEKLFF.

This chain links TRBV14 with TRBJ1-1; D ambiguous. V was trimmed by 4 bases and J by 5 bases, leaving 20 bases between them. CDR1 is SGHDN and CDR2 is FVKESK in the germline V gene. This CDR3 contains 16 residues. CDR3 bases: TGTGCCAGCAGCCGGGAAGATATGGGTGGAGGGACTGAAGCTTTCTTT. Translated: CASSREDMGGGTEAFF.

This clone was recorded a few times. This chain joins TRBV7-9 and TRBJ2-3, with D unresolved. The CDR3 contains 15 residues. The V gene's germline CDR1 is SEHNR and CDR2 FQNEAQ (reference sequence). Trimming took off 6 bases at V and 0 bases at J, with 13 bases between the two ends. CDR3 in DNA: TGTGCCAGCAGTTTTAGCCTTTCTAGCACAGATACGCAGTATTTT. Its translation: CASSFSLSSTDTQYF.

The chain combines TRBV4-2 with TRBJ2-3; 9 bases align to TRBD2. V dropped 4 bases and J dropped 2; count of bases not matched to a gene: 7. This CDR3 is built from 16 residues. Germline CDR1 and CDR2: LGHNA and YNFKEQ. In nucleotides, the CDR3 is TGTGCCAGCAGCCGGGGGACTAGCCCAAACACAGATACGCAGTATTTT. This encodes CASSRGTSPNTDTQYF.

This clone was seen a single time. This chain connects TRBV6-1 to TRBJ1-3, with 7 bases lining up with TRBD1. The CDR3 runs to 15 residues. After removal of 0 bases from V and 10 bases from J, the junction contained 9 bases not matched to a gene. Germline V gene sequence: CDR1 MNHNS, CDR2 SASEGT. The CDR3 reads CASSEATGVGKTIYF. The CDR3 coding sequence is TGTGCCAGCAGTGAAGCCACAGGGGTCGGGAAGACCATATATTTT.

The genes are TRBV11-1 and TRBJ2-1, with D possibly TRBD2 on 6 matching bases. The V end lost 3 bases, the J end lost 3 bases, and 15 bases lay between the germline ends. The CDR3 runs to 16 residues. CDR1 and CDR2 (germline): SGHAT, FQDESV (reference sequence). The DNA of the CDR3 is TGTGCCAGCAGCTTCCCATTGGAGGGGAGCTACAATGAGCAGTTCTTC. Amino acid sequence: CASSFPLEGSYNEQFF.

The genes are TRBV5-4 and TRBJ1-1; 10 bases fit TRBD1. Unmatched junction bases numbered 9, after V lost 0 bases and J lost 7 bases. The germline V gene encodes CDR1 SGHNT and CDR2 YYREEE (reference sequence). This CDR3 is 16 amino acids long. CDR3 in amino acids: CASSLGQGAFSGEAFF. In DNA, the CDR3 is TGTGCCAGCAGCTTGGGACAGGGGGCGTTTTCAGGTGAAGCTTTCTTT.

The V call is TRBV7-9, the J call TRBJ1-2, with 11 bases lining up with TRBD1. The V and J ends lost 5 bases and 5 bases, in that order; junction bases with no gene match: 7. The CDR3 covers 15 residues. From germline, CDR1 is SEHNR and CDR2 FQNEAQ (reference sequence). CDR3 sequence (DNA): TGTGCCAGCAGCCCACCGGGACAGGGGGGGTATGGCTACACCTTC. It encodes CASSPPGQGGYGYTF.